A single TCR beta chain is shown here with its context. Its antigen is undetermined. This CDR3 spans 16 amino acids. J was trimmed by 5 bases and V by 4 bases; bases with no gene match: 9. CDR1 SGHRS and CDR2 YFSETQ come from the germline V gene. The sample belongs to a study of cytomegalovirus exposure and HLA in healthy donors. Overall study: Most genotyped donors, around four fifths of more than 300, had Caucasian-associated genetic ancestry.

Primers included in the PCR were 60 Vbeta and 13 Jbeta primers. This table comes from immunoSEQ multiplex PCR, and its TCRdb copy is limited to in-frame clones, with some not included. This sample has about 160,000 clones; 75% to 90% occur once, and the top ten carry 1% to 1.5%. Points from the study as a whole: What a later analysis showed was that several of the most significant clusters appeared linked to common viral pathogens. TCR beta chain V- and J-gene trimming was linked, in a later analysis, to a missense variant in DCLRE1C.

V gene TRBV5-1 combines with J gene TRBJ2-7; 13 positions agree with TRBD2. The receptor was derived from a boy between 2 and 10 years old in good health and CMV-seronegative. The sequenced sample consisted of PBMCs. CDR3 in DNA: TGCGCCAGCAGCCCGTGGACTAGCGGGAGAGGAAACGAGCAGTACTTC. It specifies CASSPWTSGRGNEQYF.